The table lists the clone carrying this T cell receptor beta chain with many counts. Its antigen is currently unknown. V was pared by 5 bases and J by 4 bases, with 2 bases of the junction left unmatched. The length of the CDR3 is 14 residues. The germline CDR1 and CDR2 sequences are MNHEY and SVGEGT. The sample is drawn from a study of breast tumors, draining lymph nodes, adjacent tissues. TCRdb processed the multiplex PCR reads anew with MiXCR; each CDR3 protein has one entry. The sample records some 17,000 distinct CDR3 sequences, over 40% being singletons. General study findings and limits: That most tumor T cells come from lymph nodes remained unproven. Tumor repertoires ranked between lymph nodes and nontumor tissue in diversity, with V and J gene preferences. The data were judged consistent with most tumor T cells coming from lymph node and expanding in tumor.

This receptor was obtained from a female donor with breast cancer. Some clones in this sample may be carry-over from other donors' samples. The rearrangement uses TRBV6-2 or TRBV6-3 and TRBJ2-5, with TRBD2 identical over 12 bases. The sequenced material came from tumor-adjacent breast tissue. CDR3 sequence: CASSPSGGAETQYF. The CDR3 bases are TGTGCCAGCAGTCCTAGCGGGGGGGCAGAGACCCAGTACTTC.